The table lists the clone carrying this TCR beta chain with a few counts. With a much larger clone just one base away, this may be a read error. With a J-beta primer mix and a sample-barcoded 5' primer, a second PCR ran about 7 to 11 cycles. TCRdb passed the 5' RACE reads through MiXCR, listing each CDR3 protein once. The sample carries about 590,000 distinct CDR3 sequences, 25% to 35% recorded once. The sample is drawn from a study of blood T cells in healthy people across ages. The authors extracted at least 5 micrograms of total RNA per sample. The CDR3 length is 14 residues. Germline assignment: CDR1 SGDLS and CDR2 YYNGEE.

This TCR was sampled from a woman aged 80 or over in good health. The sequenced sample was blood. The rearrangement uses TRBV9 and TRBJ1-4; 7 bases are a match to TRBD1. The CDR3 DNA is TGTGCCAACAGCTCGACAGGGAGGAGGGAAAAACTGTTTTTT. It encodes CANSSTGRREKLFF.